The rows below give T cell receptor beta chains drawn from one sample of a study of T cells in Graves' hyperthyroidism and ophthalmopathy. MiXCR, applied by TCRdb to the multiplex PCR reads, yields one record per CDR3 protein. The table shows 600,000 to 850,000 distinct CDR3 sequences, with 15% to 20% occurring only once. Sequenced: blood. The source of these receptors is a woman between 45 and 60 years old with Graves' hyperthyroidism that later progressed to Graves' ophthalmopathy. Each CDR3 is given with its conserved first and last residue. A D gene is named only where the DNA matches it firmly. Part of the rows lack a size; the others show once, few, many or a class for expanded clones.

cdr3_aa cdr3_nt j_call cdr3_length d_call clone_size v_call
CASSTTSGGAGGYEQYF TGTGCCAGCAGCACGACTAGCGGGGGGGCCGGAGGCTACGAGCAGTACTTC TRBJ2-7 17 TRBD2 many TRBV2
CASSAGRQGRWGYGYTF TGTGCCAGCAGCGCAGGAAGACAGGGTCGGTGGGGCTATGGCTACACCTTC TRBJ1-2 17 TRBD1 many TRBV7-8
CASSSLRDYNYNEQFF TGTGCCAGCAGCTCCCTACGGGACTACAATTACAATGAGCAGTTCTTC TRBJ2-1 16 TRBD2 many TRBV7-9
CASSPRPGQGSDTQYF TGCGCCAGCAGCCCCCGACCGGGACAGGGGTCAGATACGCAGTATTTT TRBJ2-3 16 TRBD1 NA TRBV11-2
CASSAGQGSEQYF TGTGCCAGCAGCGCGGGACAGGGAAGTGAGCAGTACTTC TRBJ2-7 13 TRBD1 few TRBV7-3
CASSYSEGEPQHF TGTGCCAGCAGTTACTCGGAGGGGGAACCCCAGCATTTT TRBJ1-5 13 NA few TRBV6-6
CASSQTDMSGNTIYF TGTGCCAGCAGCCAGACAGACATGTCTGGAAACACCATATATTTT TRBJ1-3 15 NA NA TRBV4-2
CASSLVGQGYEQYF TGTGCCAGCAGCTTGGTGGGCCAGGGCTACGAGCAGTACTTC TRBJ2-7 14 NA many TRBV5-6
CSAGTSGGPKLTDTQYF TGCAGTGCTGGGACTAGCGGGGGGCCGAAACTCACAGATACGCAGTATTTT TRBJ2-3 17 TRBD2 NA TRBV20-1
CASSVGWGSYNEQFF TGTGCCAGCAGCGTGGGATGGGGCTCCTACAATGAGCAGTTCTTC TRBJ2-1 15 NA many TRBV11-1
CASSRTSGSYNEQFF TGCGCCAGCAGTCGGACTAGCGGATCCTACAATGAGCAGTTCTTC TRBJ2-1 15 TRBD2 many TRBV5-1